This TCR beta chain came from a study of T cells in Graves' hyperthyroidism and ophthalmopathy. Study-level findings and limits: Before onset, ophthalmopathy was predicted by the model a median approximately 6.7 months earlier.

Many counts were recorded for this clonotype. Its antigen is as yet unknown. The V end was cut by 5 bases, the J end by 2 bases, with 10 bases between. Germline V gives CDR1 SGHRS, CDR2 YFSETQ. The CDR3 sequence is 13 residues long. TCR beta CDR3 regions were amplified from RNA. HTBI primers were employed in a first-round RT-PCR of the TCR CDR3. TCRdb called the multiplex PCR reads again in MiXCR, with one record for every CDR3 protein. The sample has under 700,000 distinct CDR3 sequences; 15% to 20% are singletons. The rearrangement joins TRBV5-1 to TRBJ2-5; D is perhaps TRBD1 (6 bases). The TCR was taken from a woman under 30 with Graves' hyperthyroidism. Specimen: blood. The CDR3 sequence: CASRVGQQETQYF. The CDR3 DNA reads TGCGCCAGCAGGGTTGGACAGCAAGAGACCCAGTACTTC.